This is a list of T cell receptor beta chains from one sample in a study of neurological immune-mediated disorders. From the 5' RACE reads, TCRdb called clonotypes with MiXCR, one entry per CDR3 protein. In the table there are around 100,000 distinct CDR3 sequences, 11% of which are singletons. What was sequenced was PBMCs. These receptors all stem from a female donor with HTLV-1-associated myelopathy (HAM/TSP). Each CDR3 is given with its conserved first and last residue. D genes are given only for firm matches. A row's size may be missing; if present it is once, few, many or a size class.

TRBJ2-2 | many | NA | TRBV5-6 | CASSLLQRSTGELFF | TGTGCCAGCAGCTTGTTACAGAGAAGCACCGGGGAGCTGTTTTTT
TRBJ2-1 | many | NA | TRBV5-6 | CASSLKTRQGSKNEQFF | TGTGCCAGCAGCCTAAAGACTAGACAGGGAAGCAAGAATGAGCAGTTCTTC
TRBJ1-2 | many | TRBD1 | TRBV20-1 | CSARGDSTYYGYTF | TGCAGTGCTAGAGGGGACAGCACCTACTATGGCTACACCTTC
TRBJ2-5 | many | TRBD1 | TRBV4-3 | CASSQDRGRRETQYF | TGCGCCAGCAGCCAGGACAGGGGGAGGCGAGAGACCCAGTACTTC
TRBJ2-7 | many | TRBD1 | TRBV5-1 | CASSFSTGTGSYEQYF | TGCGCCAGCAGCTTTTCCACCGGGACAGGGAGCTACGAGCAGTACTTC
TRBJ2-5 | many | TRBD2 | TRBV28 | CASSLSGLVKTQYF | TGTGCCAGCAGTTTGTCGGGACTAGTAAAGACCCAGTACTTC
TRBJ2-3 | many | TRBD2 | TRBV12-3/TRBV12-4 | CASSLGRTSGSTDTQYF | TGTGCCAGCAGTTTAGGCCGGACTAGCGGGTCCACAGATACGCAGTATTTT
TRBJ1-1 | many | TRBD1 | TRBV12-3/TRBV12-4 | CASSFEGADTEAFF | TGTGCCAGCAGTTTTGAGGGGGCAGACACTGAAGCTTTCTTT
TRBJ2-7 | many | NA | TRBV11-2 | CASSIRGEQYF | TGTGCCAGCAGCATCAGGGGCGAGCAGTACTTC
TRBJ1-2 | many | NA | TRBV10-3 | CAISGGGRGYTF | TGTGCCATCAGTGGTGGGGGGCGCGGCTACACCTTC
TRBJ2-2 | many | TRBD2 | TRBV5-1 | CASRLRGGLGTGELFF | TGCGCCAGCAGGTTGCGGGGGGGCCTCGGCACCGGGGAGCTGTTTTTT
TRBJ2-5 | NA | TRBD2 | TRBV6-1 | CASSGQRGGVETQYF | TGTGCCAGCAGTGGTCAGCGGGGGGGCGTCGAGACCCAGTACTTC
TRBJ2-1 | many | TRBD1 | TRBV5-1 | CASSFSYRGDEQFF | TGCGCCAGCAGCTTCTCCTACAGGGGCGATGAGCAGTTCTTC
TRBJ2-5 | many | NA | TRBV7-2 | CASSLEVETQYF | TGTGCCAGCAGCTTAGAGGTGGAGACCCAGTACTTC
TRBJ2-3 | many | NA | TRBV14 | CASSQLTSVDTQYF | TGTGCCAGCAGCCAATTAACCAGCGTAGATACGCAGTATTTT
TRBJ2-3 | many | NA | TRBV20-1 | CSARDPRRTTDTQYF | TGCAGTGCTAGAGATCCCCGCAGGACCACAGATACGCAGTATTTT
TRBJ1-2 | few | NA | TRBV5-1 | CASSLDRTNYGYTF | TGCGCCAGCAGCTTGGACAGAACTAACTATGGCTACACCTTC
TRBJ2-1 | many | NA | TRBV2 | CASSTSGGEQFF | TGTGCCAGCAGTACCTCGGGTGGGGAGCAGTTCTTC
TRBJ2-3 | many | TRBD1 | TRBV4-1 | CASSQGTGTGRGADTQYF | TGCGCCAGCAGCCAAGGAACCGGGACAGGCAGGGGGGCGGATACGCAGTATTTT
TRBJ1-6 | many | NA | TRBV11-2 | CASSLFLNSPLHF | TGTGCCAGCAGCTTATTTCTTAATTCACCCCTCCACTTT
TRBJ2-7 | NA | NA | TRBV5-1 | CASSPVSSSYEQYF | TGCGCCAGCAGCCCCGTCTCTAGCTCCTACGAGCAGTACTTC
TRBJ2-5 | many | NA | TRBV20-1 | CSASEQGRGRETQYF | TGCAGTGCTAGTGAACAGGGTCGGGGACGGGAGACCCAGTACTTC
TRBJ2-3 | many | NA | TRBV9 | CASSVRGGTDTQYF | TGTGCCAGCAGCGTGCGGGGTGGGACAGATACGCAGTATTTT
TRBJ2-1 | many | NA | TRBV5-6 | CASSLGRSEQFF | TGTGCCAGCAGCTTGGGAAGGAGTGAGCAGTTCTTC
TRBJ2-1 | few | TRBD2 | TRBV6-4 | CASSALGLANRPGEQFF | TGTGCCAGCAGTGCCCTGGGACTAGCAAATAGGCCAGGGGAGCAGTTCTTC
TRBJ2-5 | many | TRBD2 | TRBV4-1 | CASSPGTSGYQETQYF | TGCGCCAGCAGCCCCGGGACTAGCGGGTACCAAGAGACCCAGTACTTC
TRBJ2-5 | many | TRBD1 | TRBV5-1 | CASSPLTGTEAAQYF | TGCGCCAGCAGCCCATTGACAGGGACCGAGGCGGCCCAGTACTTC
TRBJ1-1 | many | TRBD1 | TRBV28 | CASSFGQGIGRNTEAFF | TGTGCCAGCAGTTTTGGACAGGGGATAGGAAGGAACACTGAAGCTTTCTTT